The 12 T cell receptor beta chains below were found in one sample sequenced in a study of blood T cell repertoires in COVID-19. Profiling relied on immunoSEQ multiplex PCR, and the TCRdb table lists in-frame clones only, not all of them. The sample has about 130,000 clones, less than 90% seen once; the top ten hold 2.3%. Sequencing was performed on PBMCs or T cells enriched from blood (not recorded which). These receptors were taken from a woman between 45 and 60 years old who had recovered from COVID-19.

The V and J genes are TRBV19 and TRBJ1-5; D might be TRBD1 (5 bases). V was clipped by 5 bases and J by 11 bases, with 22 bases between them. Germline CDR1 and CDR2: LNHDA and SQIVND (reference sequence). The CDR3 is 15 amino acids. The CDR3: CASSVEGAARGAQHF. The CDR3, as DNA: TGTGCCAGTAGTGTTGAAGGGGCAGCCCGAGGAGCCCAGCATTTT.

DNA of the CDR3: TGTGCCAGTAGTATAGTTCTGGAGGCCAACTCTGGAAACACCATATATTTT. This codes for CASSIVLEANSGNTIYF. The chain has TRBV19 and TRBJ1-3; D remains ambiguous. Trimming pared 1 base from V and 0 bases from J, leaving 13 bases between. Germline assignment: CDR1 LNHDA and CDR2 SQIVND (reference sequence). This CDR3 has 17 residues.

The chain has TRBV18 and TRBJ1-5; unclear D gene. Germline-derived CDR1 and CDR2 are KGHSH and LQKENI. The germline V and J ends were trimmed by 3 bases and 2 bases, with 8 bases remaining between them. The CDR3 has 14 amino acids. This CDR3 is CASSPLAGNQPQHF. In DNA, the CDR3 is TGTGCCAGCTCACCCCTGGCGGGCAATCAGCCCCAGCATTTT.

CDR3 in amino acids: CASSEARTGGNEQFF. CDR3 nucleotides: TGTGCCAGCAGTGAAGCGCGGACAGGGGGCAATGAGCAGTTCTTC. The V call is TRBV2, the J call TRBJ2-1, with 10 positions matching TRBD1. V lost 0 bases to trimming and J lost 6 bases; unmatched junction nucleotides: 2. CDR1 SNHLY and CDR2 FYNNEI come from the germline V gene. The CDR3 runs to 15 residues. Using reference TRBV2 and TRBJ2-1 for the parts outside the CDR3, the full variable domain is EPEVTQTPSHQVTQMGQEVILRCVPISNHLYFYWYRQILGQKVEFLVSFYNNEISEKSEIFDDQFSVERPDGSNFTLKIRSTKLEDSAMYFCASSEARTGGNEQFFGPGTRLTVL.

The chain is built from TRBV19 and TRBJ2-5; 11 bases match TRBD2. V lost 4 bases, J lost 5 bases, and 9 bases stayed unmatched. Germline CDR1 and CDR2: LNHDA and SQIVND (reference sequence). This CDR3 is 16 amino acids long. The CDR3 DNA reads TGTGCCAGTAGTACCTATAGCGGGGGGGCCCTGGAGACCCAGTACTTC. Amino acid sequence: CASSTYSGGALETQYF.

V is TRBV11-3 and J is TRBJ2-5, with 11 bases identical to TRBD2. The ends lost 7 bases at V and 1 base at J; junction bases unmatched: 17. The CDR3 is 19 residues long. CDR1 is SGHNT, CDR2 YENEEA, per germline. CDR3 nucleotides: TGTGCCAGCACCGGGTGGGGGACTAGCGGAACTGAGGGCCAAGAGACCCAGTACTTC. Its translation is CASTGWGTSGTEGQETQYF.

This chain joins TRBV7-9 and TRBJ2-1, with 9 bases matching TRBD2. V shed 5 bases, J shed 3 bases, and the junction held 8 bases outside the gene matches. The CDR3 sequence is 16 residues long. Germline assignment: CDR1 SEHNR and CDR2 FQNEAQ (reference sequence). CDR3 sequence (DNA): TGTGCCAGCAGCCCCAGCCTTAGCGGGGGCTACAATGAGCAGTTCTTC. Protein product: CASSPSLSGGYNEQFF.

The chain has TRBV7-2 and TRBJ2-3, with TRBD2 matching 7 bases. Germline V gene lookup returns CDR1 SGHTA and CDR2 FQGNSA. The V gene end was trimmed by 5 bases and the J gene end by 0 bases; junction bases not matched to a gene: 8. The CDR3 is made up of 16 amino acids. The CDR3 DNA reads TGTGCCAGCAGCCCCCCTGGCGGGGGAAGCACAGATACGCAGTATTTT. Encoded protein: CASSPPGGGSTDTQYF.

This sequence joins TRBV2 and TRBJ2-3; weak D call: TRBD2 (5 bases). This CDR3 comprises 11 residues. V lost 7 bases and J 5 bases, leaving 7 bases between the germline ends. Per the germline V gene, CDR1 is SNHLY and CDR2 is FYNNEI. The CDR3 DNA reads TGTGCCAGCAAGGGAGAAGATACGCAGTATTTT. Protein product: CASKGEDTQYF.

This chain joins TRBV15 and TRBJ1-5; D not certain. Germline loops: CDR1 LNHNV, CDR2 YYDKDF (reference sequence). The CDR3 totals 15 residues. Trimming took 3 bases from V and 3 from J, leaving 12 bases between them. DNA for the CDR3: TGTGCCACCAGCAGGGTGAGGGTCTTCAATCAGCCCCAGCATTTT. Translation: CATSRVRVFNQPQHF.

The chain couples TRBV10-2 to TRBJ1-6; no definite D call. Per the germline V gene, CDR1 is WSHSY and CDR2 is SAAADI. Trimming pared 7 bases from V and 10 bases from J, leaving 14 bases between. The CDR3 totals 13 residues. The CDR3 here is CASTETRRSPLHF. The CDR3 nucleotides are TGCGCCAGCACCGAGACAAGGAGGTCACCCCTCCACTTT.

The V and J genes are TRBV9 and TRBJ2-3; 8 bases are shared with TRBD2. Trimming took 0 bases from V and 2 from J; bases not matched to a gene: 5. CDR1 SGDLS and CDR2 YYNGEE come from the germline V gene. The CDR3 runs to 16 residues. The CDR3 DNA is TGTGCCAGCAGCGTAGCGGGGGGGACGGTCACAGATACGCAGTATTTT. Amino acids: CASSVAGGTVTDTQYF. The whole variable domain, remainder taken from reference TRBV9 and TRBJ2-3, is DSGVTQTPKHLITATGQRVTLRCSPRSGDLSVYWYQQSLDQGLQFLIQYYNGEERAKGNILERFSAQQFPDLHSELNLSSLELGDSALYFCASSVAGGTVTDTQYFGPGTRLTVL.